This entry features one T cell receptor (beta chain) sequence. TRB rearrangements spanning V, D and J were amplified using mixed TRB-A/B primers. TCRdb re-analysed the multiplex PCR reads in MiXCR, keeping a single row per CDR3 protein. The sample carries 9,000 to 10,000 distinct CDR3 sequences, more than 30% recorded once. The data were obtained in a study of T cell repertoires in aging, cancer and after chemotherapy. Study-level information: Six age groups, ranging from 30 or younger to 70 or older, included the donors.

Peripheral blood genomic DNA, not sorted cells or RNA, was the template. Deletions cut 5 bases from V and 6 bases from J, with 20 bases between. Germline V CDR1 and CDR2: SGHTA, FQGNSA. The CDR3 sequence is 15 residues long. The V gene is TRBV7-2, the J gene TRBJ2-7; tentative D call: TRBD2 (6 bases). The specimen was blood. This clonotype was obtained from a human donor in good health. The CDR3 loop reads CASSPHPGTLAEQYF. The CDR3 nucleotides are TGTGCCAGCAGCCCACATCCCGGGACTTTAGCCGAGCAGTACTTC.